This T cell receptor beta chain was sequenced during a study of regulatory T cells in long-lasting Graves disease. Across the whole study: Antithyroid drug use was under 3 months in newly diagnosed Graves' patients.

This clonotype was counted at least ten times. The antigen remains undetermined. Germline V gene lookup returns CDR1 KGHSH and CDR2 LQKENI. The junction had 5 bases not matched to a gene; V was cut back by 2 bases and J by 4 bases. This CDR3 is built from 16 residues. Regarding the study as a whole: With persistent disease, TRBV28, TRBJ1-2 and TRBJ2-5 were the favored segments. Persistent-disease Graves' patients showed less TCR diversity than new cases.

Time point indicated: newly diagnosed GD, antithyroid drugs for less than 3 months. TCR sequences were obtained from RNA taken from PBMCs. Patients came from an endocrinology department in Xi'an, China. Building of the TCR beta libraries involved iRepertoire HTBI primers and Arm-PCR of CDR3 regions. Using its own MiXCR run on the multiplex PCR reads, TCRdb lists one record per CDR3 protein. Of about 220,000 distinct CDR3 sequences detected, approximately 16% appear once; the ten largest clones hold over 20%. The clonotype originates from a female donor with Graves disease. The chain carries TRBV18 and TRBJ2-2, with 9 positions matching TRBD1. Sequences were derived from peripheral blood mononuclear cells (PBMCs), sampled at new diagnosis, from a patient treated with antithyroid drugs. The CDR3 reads CASSPTGTGRTGELFF. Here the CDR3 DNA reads TGTGCCAGCTCACCAACCGGGACAGGGCGCACCGGGGAGCTGTTTTTT.